This record covers a single TCR beta chain. The sample belongs to a study of PD-L1 blockade in urothelial cancer. Study-level information: Patients commenced atezolizumab in 2014, and it was given at 1,200 mg intravenously every 3 weeks. Prior chemotherapy in patients spanned 0 to 3 regimens.

As for time point: peripheral blood 6 weeks after treatment start. Locally advanced or metastatic urothelial carcinoma was diagnosed in the patients. Per the germline V gene, CDR1 is LGHNA and CDR2 is YNFKEQ. J gave up 2 bases and V 3 bases, and 8 bases lay outside the gene matches. The CDR3 spans 16 residues. Libraries were prepared by immunoSEQ multiplex PCR; TCRdb keeps only in-frame clonotypes and omits some of them. The sample yields more than 60,000 clones, 88% seen once. The J gene is TRBJ1-1, the V gene TRBV4-2, with 8 bases aligning to TRBD1. The sample here was PBMCs, taken around atezolizumab (anti-PD-L1) treatment. The TCR was taken from a man aged 55 to 69 with urothelial cancer. CDR3 nucleotides: TGTGCCAGCAGCCAGCACCGCGACAGGGGAAACACTGAAGCTTTCTTT. Amino acids: CASSQHRDRGNTEAFF.